This TCR beta chain was found in a study of CD8+ T cells in alopecia areata. Study findings and constraints: Scalp clonality dropped significantly under tofacitinib, as did expanded CD8+ top-100 clones. Normal scalp showed lower clonality than lesional scalp, especially alopecia totalis/universalis.

As to treatment: oral pan-JAK inhibitor, 5-10 mg twice daily. It was from PBMCs that CD4+ and CD8+ T cells were sorted. About this clone itself: Its cognate antigen is unknown.

This CDR3 spans 15 amino acids. Trimming removed 5 bases at V and 4 bases at J, with 17 bases between. Germline CDR1 SGHVS, CDR2 FNYEAQ. TCR sequencing used cDNA made by reverse transcription of extracted RNA. The table came from immunoSEQ multiplex PCR; TCRdb's copy has only in-frame clones and leaves some out. The sample lists approximately 180,000 clones; 50% to 75% were seen once. The material sequenced was CD4+ T cells sorted from blood, taken at roughly week 55, from a patient treated with tofacitinib. This TCR was sampled from a human donor with alopecia areata. The chain couples TRBV7-6 to TRBJ2-5, with unresolved D. The CDR3 region is CASSPLPAVTETQYF. The CDR3 nucleotides read TGTGCCAGCAGCCCCCTCCCGGCGGTTACAGAGACCCAGTACTTC.